The 2 T cell receptor beta chains presented below share a single source sample, sequenced in a study of shared clonotypes between healthy human individuals. The repertoire was sequenced with immunoSEQ multiplex PCR; TCRdb's copy has only in-frame clones and lacks some. The table records 1.4 million or so clones, approximately 98.5% of them present only once. The sequenced material came from naive CD4+ T cells sorted from blood. Specified subset: CD45RA+ positively selected. The source is a man aged 25-45 years in good health.

This rearrangement joins TRBV29-1 to TRBJ2-2; TRBD1 matches 11 bases. The CDR3 covers 15 residues. The J segment lost 3 bases and the V segment lost 7 bases, leaving 7 bases of the junction unmatched. CDR1 and CDR2 from the germline V gene are SQVTM and ANQGSEA. The CDR3 loop reads CSATGTGGYTGELFF. As DNA, the CDR3 is TGCAGCGCCACCGGGACAGGGGGGTACACCGGGGAGCTGTTTTTT.

The V call is TRBV5-5, the J call TRBJ2-7; 7 nucleotides align to TRBD1. The CDR3 is made up of 16 amino acids. Per germline, CDR1 SGHKS and CDR2 YYEKEE (reference sequence). V dropped 0 bases and J dropped 2; count of bases not matched to a gene: 8. The CDR3 nucleotides are TGTGCCAGCAGCTTGGACACAGGGGCCCCGACCTACGAGCAGTACTTC. Amino acids: CASSLDTGAPTYEQYF.